This T cell receptor (beta chain) was identified in a study of Ad26.COV2.S vaccination and SARS-CoV-2 variants. Overall study findings and caveats: With respect to non-spike TCR breadth, vaccine and placebo recipients were similar.

Regarding treatment: around 19 received Ad26.COV2.S at low or high dose, single or two shots; 5 received placebo; per-sample allocation not given. Day 63 after the first vaccine or placebo injection was the time point for sampling. At a Boston site, the person donating was an adult of 18-55 years. For this clone: Antigen specificity is unknown.

There are 11 residues in the CDR3. Trimming removed 7 bases from V and 8 bases from J, with 9 bases in between. Germline lookup yields CDR1 SNHLY and CDR2 FYNNEI. Data came from immunoSEQ multiplex PCR; TCRdb stores just in-frame clones and leaves some out. The data show 350,000 to 500,000 clones, roughly 90% seen once. The specimen comprised peripheral blood, sampled in a trial of Ad26.COV2.S vaccine versus placebo. The gene calls are TRBV2 and TRBJ2-1; D is unresolved. The clonotype comes from a person between 18 and 60 years old who received the Ad26.COV2.S COVID-19 vaccine or a placebo. In nucleotides, the CDR3 is TGTGCCAGCACGTATACCGATGAGCAGTTCTTC. Protein: CASTYTDEQFF.